A selection of T cell receptor beta chains follows, all from one sample in a study of shared clonotypes between healthy human individuals. Data came from immunoSEQ multiplex PCR; TCRdb stores just in-frame clones and leaves some out. The sample lists about 680,000 clones; about 90% were seen once. The sequencing sample was made of naive CD8+ T cells sorted from blood. These receptors were taken from a man aged 25-45 years in good health. Both conserved end residues are part of each CDR3. A D gene is named only where the DNA matches it firmly. Clone size appears in some rows only: once, few, many, or a class for an expanded clone.

-	TRBD2	TRBV4-3	TRBJ2-1	TGCGCCAGCAGCCAAGATCCTGCTAGCGGGACCTTCAATGAGCAGTTCTTC	CASSQDPASGTFNEQFF
-	TRBD2	TRBV27	TRBJ2-7	TGTGCCAGCAGTTCCACTAGCGGGAGTATCCACGAGCAGTACTTC	CASSSTSGSIHEQYF
once	TRBD1	TRBV28	TRBJ2-7	TGTGCCAGCAGTTTTCGAGTGGACAGGGTAACCTACGAGCAGTACTTC	CASSFRVDRVTYEQYF
-	-	TRBV25-1	TRBJ2-6	TGTGCCAGCAGTGCGGACTCTGGGGCCAACGTCCTGACTTTC	CASSADSGANVLTF
-	TRBD1	TRBV15	TRBJ2-7	TGTGCCACCAGCATCGGGACAGGGGGTCGGGAGCAGTACTTC	CATSIGTGGREQYF
-	TRBD2	TRBV28	TRBJ2-7	TGTGCCAGCAGTTTGCGGGGGGCGCCTAGCGTTTCCTACGAGCAGTACTTC	CASSLRGAPSVSYEQYF
-	-	TRBV7-9	TRBJ2-5	TGTGCCAGCAGCGATAGCCCCGACGCGGAGGGCATTCAAGAGACCCAGTACTTC	CASSDSPDAEGIQETQYF
-	-	TRBV4-1	TRBJ1-5	TGCGCCAGCAGCCAAGAAATGGGCAGGGGCAATCAGCCCCAGCATTTT	CASSQEMGRGNQPQHF
-	-	TRBV28	TRBJ1-5	TGTGCCAGCAGTTTATCTTATCAGCCCCAGCATTTT	CASSLSYQPQHF
-	-	TRBV27	TRBJ2-1	TGTGCCAGCAGTCGAATCAAAAATGAGCAGTTCTTC	CASSRIKNEQFF
-	-	TRBV28	TRBJ2-3	TGTGCCAGCAGTTTATTTACGGAGGCTGGATACACAGATACGCAGTATTTT	CASSLFTEAGYTDTQYF
-	TRBD2	TRBV7-9	TRBJ2-7	TGTGCCAGCAGCGCGGGGACTAGCGCGACGTACGAGCAGTACTTC	CASSAGTSATYEQYF
-	-	TRBV9	TRBJ2-1	TGTGCCAGCAGCGTAGGGGAGGCCTGGGGTGAGCAGTTCTTC	CASSVGEAWGEQFF
-	TRBD1	TRBV29-1	TRBJ2-2	TGCAGCGTAGGGACAGGGGCAGACCCCACCGGGGAGCTGTTTTTT	CSVGTGADPTGELFF
-	-	TRBV4-1	TRBJ2-2	TGCGCCAGCAGCCAAGACCCGGGGGAGCGGACGAACACCGGGGAGCTGTTTTTT	CASSQDPGERTNTGELFF
once	-	TRBV15	TRBJ2-3	TGTGCCACCAGCCCGAGCCCGGGAGACTACACAGATACGCAGTATTTT	CATSPSPGDYTDTQYF
-	-	TRBV4-3	TRBJ2-3	TGCGCCAGCAGCCCTGCTGGGACTAGCACAGATACGCAGTATTTT	CASSPAGTSTDTQYF
-	-	TRBV28	TRBJ2-7	TGTGCCAGCAGTTTCGCTACCTCCTACGAGCAGTACTTC	CASSFATSYEQYF
-	-	TRBV28	TRBJ1-4	TGTGCCAGCAGTTTAGTGTCTAATGAAAAACTGTTTTTT	CASSLVSNEKLFF
once	TRBD1	TRBV7-8	TRBJ2-3	TGTGCCAGCAGCCCGAACCGGACAGGGCTTGGGGCAGATACGCAGTATTTT	CASSPNRTGLGADTQYF
-	-	TRBV9	TRBJ2-2	TGTGCCAGCAGCGAACTAGTTCCCGGGGAGCTGTTTTTT	CASSELVPGELFF
-	-	TRBV13	TRBJ2-7	TGTGCCAGCAGCTTTTGGCATCTGAGCTCCTACGAGCAGTACTTC	CASSFWHLSSYEQYF
-	-	TRBV13	TRBJ2-7	TGTGCCAGCAGCTTGGATTCTGCCTCCGAGCAGTACTTC	CASSLDSASEQYF
-	-	TRBV4-1	TRBJ2-2	TGCGCCAGCAGCCAAGTCTCCGGGACCGGGGAGCTGTTTTTT	CASSQVSGTGELFF
once	TRBD2	TRBV9	TRBJ2-2	TGTGCCAGCAGCGTCCTAGCGGGAGACCGAGGCACCGGGGAGCTGTTTTTT	CASSVLAGDRGTGELFF
few	-	TRBV27	TRBJ2-3	TGTGCCAGCAGTTTAAATGGCGGCACAGATACGCAGTATTTT	CASSLNGGTDTQYF
-	-	TRBV9	TRBJ1-1	TGTGCCAGCAGCGTAGGAGGGATCCGGGATGAAGCTTTCTTT	CASSVGGIRDEAFF
-	-	TRBV7-2	TRBJ2-5	TGTGCCAGCAGCTTAGGGGGATACCCTCAAGAGACCCAGTACTTC	CASSLGGYPQETQYF
-	TRBD1	TRBV11-2	TRBJ1-1	TGTGCCAGCAGCAAGGGACAGACTATGAACACTGAAGCTTTCTTT	CASSKGQTMNTEAFF
once	-	TRBV28	TRBJ2-3	TGTGCCAGCAGTTTCAGCCGTCGTAGCACAGATACGCAGTATTTT	CASSFSRRSTDTQYF
-	TRBD1	TRBV27	TRBJ1-3	TGTGCCAGCAGGAACATCGGGACAGGTGGAAACACCATATATTTT	CASRNIGTGGNTIYF
-	-	TRBV6-5	TRBJ1-2	TGTGCCAGCAGTTACTTGAGGGAGGACGGACCGTACGGCTACACCTTC	CASSYLREDGPYGYTF
-	-	TRBV7-9	TRBJ1-2	TGTGCCAGCAGGGACAGCACATACTATGGCTACACCTTC	CASRDSTYYGYTF
once	-	TRBV27	TRBJ2-5	TGTGCCAGCAGGACAAGAACAGGGTTGGCGGAGACCCAGTACTTC	CASRTRTGLAETQYF
-	TRBD2	TRBV4-1	TRBJ2-7	TGCGCCAGCAGCTTACCGACTAGCGGCTACGAGCAGTACTTC	CASSLPTSGYEQYF
-	TRBD2	TRBV28	TRBJ2-3	TGTGCCAGCAGTCTCCGAGAACTAGCGGGACTGATGAAAAGCACAGATACGCAGTATTTT	CASSLRELAGLMKSTDTQYF
-	-	TRBV7-7	TRBJ1-1	TGTGCTAGCAGCTTAGCGCTTTCATTGGGAGGGGGGACTGAAGCTTTCTTT	CASSLALSLGGGTEAFF
-	-	TRBV27	TRBJ2-7	TGTGCCAGCAGTTTTGTTAAATACCCTGTCGACGAGCAGTACTTC	CASSFVKYPVDEQYF
-	TRBD2	TRBV9	TRBJ2-1	TGTGCCAGCAGCGGGTCGGGACTAGCGAGCTACAATGAGCAGTTCTTC	CASSGSGLASYNEQFF
-	TRBD1	TRBV27	TRBJ2-5	TGTGCCAGCAGTTTAGGGACAGGGGGACACCAAGAGACCCAGTACTTC	CASSLGTGGHQETQYF
once	-	TRBV27	TRBJ1-5	TGTGCCAGCAGTCGGGCAGGGAATCAGCCCCAGCATTTT	CASSRAGNQPQHF
-	TRBD1	TRBV29-1	TRBJ2-5	TGCAGCGTACCGGGACAGATATACCAAGAGACCCAGTACTTC	CSVPGQIYQETQYF
-	-	TRBV28	TRBJ1-1	TGTGCCAGCAGTTTATTTGCAGGCACTGAAGCTTTCTTT	CASSLFAGTEAFF
-	-	TRBV29-1	TRBJ1-2	TGCAGCGTTGAAGAGAGAGACTATGGCTACACCTTC	CSVEERDYGYTF
-	-	TRBV2	TRBJ2-6	TGTGCCAGCAGTGGTTGGGAACCCTCTGGGGCCAACGTCCTGACTTTC	CASSGWEPSGANVLTF